This T cell receptor (beta chain) is from a study of T cells after yellow fever vaccination. Findings and limits, study-wide: Post-booster repertoires again held most primary-vaccination clones (approximately 96% CD4, roughly 88% CD8).

This clonotype was picked up a small number of times. The antigen is unknown. By 5'RACE template switching, TCR cDNA was produced, with a universal primer site and UMIs added in the process. TCRdb independently ran MiXCR on the 5' RACE reads; one entry per CDR3 protein. The sample consists of approximately 510,000 distinct CDR3 sequences, 21% of them appearing once. V lost 5 bases and J 5 bases, leaving 13 bases between the germline ends. Germline V gene sequence: CDR1 SGHTA, CDR2 FQGNSA. This CDR3 spans 14 amino acids. The rearrangement uses TRBV7-2 and TRBJ2-1; perhaps TRBD2 as D (5 bases). This sequence originates from a man younger than 35 who received the YFV17D yellow fever vaccine. Material: PBMCs, obtained roughly 20 days after the first yellow fever vaccination. The CDR3 coding sequence is TGTGCCAGCAGCGGGAGAAGAGGGAACAATGAGCAGTTCTTC. This translates into CASSGRRGNNEQFF.